The 28 T cell receptor beta chains listed next were all sequenced from one sample in a study of blood T cell repertoires in COVID-19. Assay used: immunoSEQ multiplex PCR; TCRdb lists only in-frame clones, some missing. The sample holds about 170,000 clones, 86% seen once. The sequenced sample was peripheral blood. These receptors all stem from a woman in her fifties or sixties with COVID-19, enrolled during active disease.

The rearrangement joins TRBV27 to TRBJ1-2, with TRBD1 as a possible D gene (6 bases). V shed 5 bases and J shed 8 bases, with 15 bases lying between them. Germline CDR1 is MNHEY and CDR2 is SMNVEV (reference sequence). CDR3 length equals 13 residues. This CDR3 reads CASSPGTLGGYTF. The DNA for the CDR3 is TGTGCCAGCAGTCCCGGGACACTCGGGGGCTACACCTTC.

This clone was observed once. This rearrangement joins TRBV7-2 to TRBJ2-7; TRBD1 aligns across 7 bases. CDR1 is SGHTA and CDR2 is FQGNSA in the germline V gene. V dropped 1 base and J dropped 1; count of bases not matched to a gene: 1. The CDR3 contains 14 residues. CDR3 loop: CASSLGGQSYEQYF. Here the CDR3 DNA reads TGTGCCAGCAGCTTAGGGGGACAGTCCTACGAGCAGTACTTC.

CDR3 amino acids: CAWEGGTGLHEQYF. The DNA for the CDR3 is TGTGCCTGGGAAGGGGGGACAGGGCTTCACGAGCAGTACTTC. The genes are TRBV30 and TRBJ2-7, with 9 bases that match TRBD1. Trimming at V came to 5 bases and at J to 5 bases, leaving 10 bases not matched to a gene. Germline-derived CDR1 and CDR2 are GTSNPN and SVGIG (reference sequence). The length of the CDR3 is 14 residues.

The rearrangement links TRBV4-3 to TRBJ1-4, with D possibly being TRBD1 (6 bases). Trimming took 0 bases from V and 8 from J, leaving 16 bases between them. The CDR3 loop spans 16 amino acids. In germline, CDR1 is LGHNA, CDR2 YSLEER. The DNA of the CDR3 is TGCGCCAGCAGCCAAGACACAGGGTGGACGGAAGAAAAACTGTTTTTT. Translation: CASSQDTGWTEEKLFF.

This clone was seen only once. This rearrangement joins TRBV4-1 to TRBJ1-3; D unclear. Trimming removed 7 bases from V and 0 bases from J, with 7 bases in between. The CDR3 spans 13 residues. Per the germline V gene, CDR1 is MGHRA and CDR2 is YSYEKL. The CDR3 protein is CASTQSSGNTIYF. The CDR3 DNA follows: TGCGCCAGCACCCAGAGCTCTGGAAACACCATATATTTT.

A single count supports this clone. The chain has TRBV5-1 and TRBJ2-1, with 8 positions matching TRBD2. The CDR3 spans 14 residues. The V and J ends lost 1 base and 10 bases, in that order; junction bases with no gene match: 7. Per the germline V gene, CDR1 is SGHRS and CDR2 is YFSETQ. CDR3: CASSLFSGKEEQFF. The CDR3 nucleotides are TGCGCCAGCAGCTTGTTTAGCGGGAAGGAGGAGCAGTTCTTC.

V is TRBV5-6 and J is TRBJ2-7, with a weak D call TRBD2 (6 bases). The CDR3 spans 14 residues. CDR1 and CDR2 from the germline V gene are SGHDT and YYEEEE. The ends were cut back, 0 bases at V and 7 bases at J, with 14 bases in the middle. This CDR3 is CASSLARRVGEQYF. Here the CDR3 DNA reads TGTGCCAGCAGCTTGGCTCGGAGGGTGGGGGAGCAGTACTTC.

The chain is built from TRBV19 and TRBJ2-2, with TRBD2 matching over 12 bases. The CDR3 extends over 18 amino acids. Germline values: CDR1 LNHDA, CDR2 SQIVND (reference sequence). The V segment lost 3 bases and the J segment 4 bases; nucleotides outside the gene matches: 9. CDR3 DNA: TGTGCCAGTAGTATGGGGCTAGCGGGAGGGCCGGGCACCGGGGAGCTGTTTTTT. Translation gives CASSMGLAGGPGTGELFF.

As DNA, the CDR3 is TGTGCCATTCAAGCGGGAGGCCCCGGGGAGACCCAGTACTTC. Protein sequence: CAIQAGGPGETQYF. The chain couples TRBV10-3 to TRBJ2-5; 9 bases map to TRBD2. This CDR3 is 14 amino acids long. Trimming removed 9 bases from V and 5 bases from J; junction bases left unmatched: 10. Germline CDR1 is ENHRY and CDR2 is SYGVKD.

This chain joins TRBV10-2 and TRBJ2-7; TRBD2 aligns across 10 bases. The junction had 1 base not matched to a gene; V was cut back by 3 bases and J by 2 bases. Germline loops: CDR1 WSHSY, CDR2 SAAADI. The CDR3 covers 14 residues. This CDR3 is CASSDGLAAYEQYF. DNA of the CDR3: TGCGCCAGCAGTGATGGACTAGCGGCCTACGAGCAGTACTTC.

V gene TRBV9 combines with J gene TRBJ2-7; D is possibly TRBD1 (5 bases). The CDR3 covers 14 residues. Germline V gene sequence: CDR1 SGDLS, CDR2 YYNGEE. Trimming stripped 3 bases from V and 4 bases from J, with 14 bases between. The CDR3 loop reads CASSADSIPYEQYF. The CDR3 DNA reads as TGTGCCAGCAGCGCCGACAGTATACCTTACGAGCAGTACTTC.

This sequence joins TRBV5-5 and TRBJ2-7; the match to TRBD2 covers 7 bases. V lost 4 bases, J lost 4 bases, and 11 bases stayed unmatched. Germline CDR1 and CDR2: SGHKS and YYEKEE (reference sequence). CDR3 length equals 15 residues. The CDR3 loop is CASSPYVGGPYEQYF. CDR3 nucleotides: TGTGCCAGCAGCCCGTACGTGGGAGGGCCTTACGAGCAGTACTTC. Looking up the rest from reference TRBV5-5 and TRBJ2-7 gives the full variable domain: DAGVTQSPTHLIKTRGQQVTLRCSPISGHKSVSWYQQVLGQGPQFIFQYYEKEERGRGNFPDRFSARQFPNYSSELNVNALLLGDSALYLCASSPYVGGPYEQYFGPGTRLTVT.

The V gene is TRBV9, the J gene TRBJ1-1; tentative D call: TRBD1 (6 bases). The germline V gene encodes CDR1 SGDLS and CDR2 YYNGEE. Trimming left V 5 bases short and J 5 bases short, with 13 bases between. The CDR3 is 13 amino acids. Here the CDR3 reads CASRPDRHTEAFF. For the CDR3, the DNA is TGTGCCAGCAGACCCGACAGGCATACTGAAGCTTTCTTT. The full variable domain, in which reference TRBV9 and TRBJ1-1 provide the parts outside the CDR3, is DSGVTQTPKHLITATGQRVTLRCSPRSGDLSVYWYQQSLDQGLQFLIQYYNGEERAKGNILERFSAQQFPDLHSELNLSSLELGDSALYFCASRPDRHTEAFFGQGTRLTVV.

For the CDR3, the DNA is TGTGCCAGCAGCTTTGACAGGTTGTTGTCACCCCTCCACTTT. Translation gives CASSFDRLLSPLHF. The chain carries TRBV5-4 and TRBJ1-6, with D maybe TRBD1 (6 bases). Trimming left V 2 bases short and J 10 bases short, with 13 bases between. The CDR3 totals 14 residues. The germline V gene has CDR1 SGHNT and CDR2 YYREEE (reference sequence).

V is TRBV5-4 and J is TRBJ1-2; 8 bases agree with TRBD1. From germline, CDR1 is SGHNT and CDR2 YYREEE (reference sequence). The length of the CDR3 is 14 residues. Germline trimming cut 3 bases from V and 3 bases from J; bases unmatched to any gene: 4. Here the CDR3 DNA reads TGTGCCAGCAGCTCCGGGACAGGTCACTATGGCTACACCTTC. The encoded protein is CASSSGTGHYGYTF.

The chain recombines TRBV5-4 with TRBJ2-2; TRBD1 is a possible D gene (6 bases). Trimming shortened V by 0 bases and J by 1 base, and 16 bases separated the two germline ends. CDR1 SGHNT and CDR2 YYREEE come from the germline V gene (reference sequence). The CDR3 loop spans 18 amino acids. The CDR3 sequence is CASSLAGHKGVNTGELFF. CDR3 DNA: TGTGCCAGCAGCTTGGCCGGCCATAAGGGGGTGAACACCGGGGAGCTGTTTTTT.

The chain joins TRBV19 to TRBJ1-1, with D perhaps matching TRBD1 (6 bases). The germline V gene has CDR1 LNHDA and CDR2 SQIVND (reference sequence). V gave up 5 bases and J gave up 4 bases, with 17 bases separating them. This CDR3 region has 15 residues. Here the CDR3 reads CASSVSQGRGTEAFF. Written as DNA, the CDR3 is TGTGCCAGTAGTGTCTCACAGGGTCGGGGCACTGAAGCTTTCTTT.

This chain links TRBV5-6 with TRBJ2-7; the D is unclear. Trimming pared 1 base from V and 6 bases from J, leaving 11 bases between. In germline, CDR1 is SGHDT, CDR2 YYEEEE. The CDR3 spans 13 residues. This CDR3 reads CASSLTTPLEQYF. In DNA form, the CDR3 reads TGTGCCAGCAGCTTGACTACCCCTCTCGAGCAGTACTTC.

The chain carries TRBV6-2 or TRBV6-3 and TRBJ2-7; 10 nucleotides agree with TRBD1. There are 17 residues in the CDR3. The germline V gene encodes CDR1 MNHEY and CDR2 SVGEGT. Losses at the gene ends were 2 bases for V and 6 bases for J; bases not matched to a gene: 13. In nucleotides, the CDR3 is TGTGCCAGCAGTTACCCTAAGGGGGACAGGGGTGATCGCGAGCAGTACTTC. This codes for CASSYPKGDRGDREQYF.

The chain uses TRBV28 and TRBJ2-7; a weak D match, TRBD2 (7 bases). V was cut by 7 bases and J by 5 bases, with 24 bases left in between. CDR3 length: 16 amino acids. Germline CDR1 MDHEN, CDR2 SYDVKM. CDR3 residues: CASIPGGRGFSHEQYF. CDR3 in DNA: TGTGCCAGCATCCCGGGAGGCAGGGGTTTTAGTCACGAGCAGTACTTC.

The rearrangement joins TRBV4-2 to TRBJ1-6; tentative D call: TRBD1 (6 bases). V dropped 4 bases and J dropped 5 bases, with 12 bases sitting between them. Germline V gene data show CDR1 as LGHNA and CDR2 as YNFKEQ. The CDR3 covers 15 residues. As DNA, the CDR3 is TGTGCCAGCAGCCCAGGGGCACAGGATAATTCACCCCTCCACTTT. Protein: CASSPGAQDNSPLHF.

This rearrangement joins TRBV15 to TRBJ2-7; D may be TRBD1 (6 bases). The CDR3 has 16 amino acids. Trimming took 5 bases from V and 3 from J, leaving 20 bases between them. CDR1 and CDR2 (germline): LNHNV, YYDKDF (reference sequence). CDR3 nucleotide sequence: TGTGCCACCAGCGGCCACAGGGTCGACCGACACTACGAGCAGTACTTC. It encodes CATSGHRVDRHYEQYF.

This chain joins TRBV28 and TRBJ1-4, with D hard to call. CDR1 is MDHEN, CDR2 SYDVKM, per germline. The germline V and J ends were trimmed by 0 bases and 7 bases, with 18 bases remaining between them. The CDR3 has 17 amino acids. The CDR3 reads CASSLWGGSPGIEKLFF. The CDR3 nucleotides are TGTGCCAGCAGTTTATGGGGCGGTTCTCCGGGGATTGAAAAACTGTTTTTT.

The chain links TRBV9 to TRBJ1-2; D perhaps matches TRBD1 (6 bases). The V gene's germline CDR1 is SGDLS and CDR2 YYNGEE. V dropped 3 bases and J dropped 8 bases, with 8 bases sitting between them. The CDR3 is 11 residues long. The CDR3 spells CASSDGGGYTF. CDR3 nucleotides: TGTGCCAGCAGCGATGGGGGCGGCTACACCTTC.

This clone was observed a few times. This chain connects TRBV5-1 to TRBJ1-1, with D possibly matching TRBD1 (5 bases). The CDR3 has 16 amino acids. Trimming took 4 bases from V and 5 from J, leaving 21 bases between them. Germline V lookup: CDR1 SGHRS, CDR2 YFSETQ. CDR3 sequence reads: CASSDLTGTPRTEAFF. DNA of the CDR3: TGCGCCAGCAGCGACTTGACCGGGACTCCTCGAACTGAAGCTTTCTTT.

The table lists this clone with a few counts. The chain links TRBV5-4 to TRBJ1-2, with 7 bases lining up with TRBD1. CDR3 length equals 14 residues. CDR1 and CDR2 (germline): SGHNT, YYREEE (reference sequence). V lost 3 bases, J lost 8 bases, and 10 bases stayed unmatched. The CDR3, as DNA: TGTGCCAGCAGCTCGGGACAGCTCAGGGGAGGCTACACCTTC. Amino acids: CASSSGQLRGGYTF.

This clone was observed once. V usage is TRBV7-8 and J usage is TRBJ2-1; a weak D match, TRBD1 (6 bases). Trimming removed 8 bases from V and 3 bases from J, with 23 bases in between. Germline V gene data show CDR1 as SGHVS and CDR2 as FQNEAQ. The CDR3 contains 17 residues. CDR3 in DNA: TGTGCCAGCGCACACGGGATTACCGGGACAATCTACAATGAGCAGTTCTTC. It is translated as CASAHGITGTIYNEQFF.

This clone was observed a handful of times. V is TRBV4-3 and J is TRBJ2-7; TRBD1 might be the D (6 bases). Per the germline V gene, CDR1 is LGHNA and CDR2 is YSLEER. V was trimmed by 3 bases and J by 1 base, leaving 13 bases between them. The CDR3 has 15 amino acids. The CDR3 DNA follows: TGCGCCAGCAGCCATCGGGACAACCCTTCCTACGAGCAGTACTTC. Residues: CASSHRDNPSYEQYF.